The 24 T cell receptor beta chains listed next were all sequenced from one sample in a study of PD-L1 blockade in urothelial cancer. Assay used: immunoSEQ multiplex PCR; TCRdb lists only in-frame clones, some missing. Of approximately 20,000 clones in the sample, around 89% were seen once. The sequenced sample was PBMCs, obtained around atezolizumab (anti-PD-L1) treatment. The receptor source for this set is a woman aged 55-69 years with urothelial cancer.

This chain joins TRBV4-2 and TRBJ2-1; 9 bases line up with TRBD1. The CDR3 is 16 amino acids. Germline loops: CDR1 LGHNA, CDR2 YNFKEQ. Trimming cost V 0 bases and J 9 bases; bases outside gene matches: 9. CDR3 coding DNA: TGTGCCAGCAGCCAAGATACAGGGGGCAGCTTGTGTGAGCAGTTCTTC. Translation: CASSQDTGGSLCEQFF.

The genes are TRBV7-8 and TRBJ1-2; a weak D match, TRBD1 (6 bases). Trimming removed 5 bases from V and 0 bases from J, with 16 bases in between. Germline V gene lookup returns CDR1 SGHVS and CDR2 FQNEAQ. The CDR3 is 16 amino acids. The CDR3 is CASSLNPRTANYGYTF. CDR3 DNA: TGTGCCAGCAGCCTCAATCCCCGGACAGCTAACTATGGCTACACCTTC.

This chain uses TRBV18 with TRBJ1-3, with a possible D match to TRBD1 (5 bases). Germline V gives CDR1 KGHSH, CDR2 LQKENI. Trimming stripped 6 bases from V and 3 bases from J, with 12 bases between. The CDR3 runs 14 residues. This chain's CDR3 is CASSSPGNGNTIYF. CDR3 nucleotide sequence: TGTGCCAGCTCGAGTCCAGGGAATGGAAACACCATATATTTT.

The CDR3 DNA sequence: TGTGCCAGCAGCTTGGCGGGACAGGGTTCCATATATTTT. As protein: CASSLAGQGSIYF. The chain uses TRBV5-6 and TRBJ1-3; 9 nucleotides match TRBD1. This CDR3 is 13 amino acids long. Germline trimming cut 0 bases from V and 11 bases from J; bases unmatched to any gene: 3. Germline CDR1 is SGHDT and CDR2 is YYEEEE.

The count of this clone is one. The CDR3 loop reads CASSLDTNTGELFF. CDR3 coding DNA: TGCGCCAGCAGCTTGGATACGAACACCGGGGAGCTGTTTTTT. This rearrangement joins TRBV5-1 to TRBJ2-2; D gene unclear. CDR1 and CDR2 from the germline V gene are SGHRS and YFSETQ. This CDR3 has 14 amino acids. V shed 0 bases and J shed 0 bases, with 3 bases lying between them.

A single count supports this clone. This chain uses TRBV4-3 with TRBJ1-1, with D possibly TRBD1 on 6 matching bases. The CDR3 is 20 amino acids. Trimming removed 0 bases at V and 0 bases at J, with 23 bases between. Germline values: CDR1 LGHNA, CDR2 YSLEER. The DNA of the CDR3 is TGCGCCAGCAGCCAAGATGGGGGAGGGGGGATTAGAACTCTGAACACTGAAGCTTTCTTT. Translating it yields CASSQDGGGGIRTLNTEAFF.

This clone has only a few counts. The gene calls are TRBV28 and TRBJ2-1, with no clear D. V was shortened by 2 bases and J by 7 bases, with 6 bases between the two germline ends. This CDR3 comprises 12 residues. Germline V gene lookup returns CDR1 MDHEN and CDR2 SYDVKM. DNA of the CDR3: TGTGCCAGCAGTTTAACCGAGAATGAGCAGTTCTTC. The encoded protein is CASSLTENEQFF.

This clone was seen just once. The CDR3 coding sequence is TGTGCCAGCAGCGTTACAGGGGGCGCAGGTTGGGAGACCCAGTACTTC. It yields the protein CASSVTGGAGWETQYF. The V gene is TRBV9, the J gene TRBJ2-5; 9 nucleotides match TRBD1. The CDR3 sequence is 16 residues long. J was trimmed by 5 bases and V by 2 bases; bases with no gene match: 10. Germline V lookup: CDR1 SGDLS, CDR2 YYNGEE.

The chain has TRBV2 and TRBJ2-7; TRBD1 agrees at 8 bases. Per the germline V gene, CDR1 is SNHLY and CDR2 is FYNNEI. Trimming removed 4 bases from V and 7 bases from J; junction bases left unmatched: 12. The CDR3 sequence is 15 residues long. The CDR3 DNA reads as TGTGCCAGCAGTGCCTCCTGGGACAGGTTCTCAGAGCAGTACTTC. Its protein product is CASSASWDRFSEQYF.

The chain links TRBV28 to TRBJ2-7; maybe TRBD1 (5 bases). Germline V gene data show CDR1 as MDHEN and CDR2 as SYDVKM. The CDR3 runs to 14 residues. V shed 8 bases and J shed 2 bases, with 16 bases lying between them. DNA of the CDR3: TGTGCCAGCGGGTACCCCACAGGCGCCTACGAGCAGTACTTC. Protein sequence: CASGYPTGAYEQYF.

This rearrangement joins TRBV5-1 to TRBJ2-2, with 7 bases identical to TRBD1. CDR3 length: 15 residues. CDR1 is SGHRS, CDR2 YFSETQ, per germline. J gave up 4 bases and V 4 bases, and 7 bases lay outside the gene matches. As DNA, the CDR3 is TGCGCCAGCAGCCCGCTTGGGACAGTCACCGGGGAGCTGTTTTTT. Translation gives CASSPLGTVTGELFF.

The rearrangement joins TRBV5-1 to TRBJ2-5, with 8 bases identical to TRBD2. J lost 11 bases, V lost 4 bases, and 22 bases had no gene match. Germline V lookup: CDR1 SGHRS, CDR2 YFSETQ. CDR3 length: 17 amino acids. The CDR3 is CASSLNPGLGGGSVQYF. The CDR3 region has the DNA TGCGCCAGCAGCCTAAACCCGGGACTAGGAGGGGGAAGTGTTCAGTACTTC.

This clone has only a few counts. The chain combines TRBV11-3 with TRBJ2-1; D is possibly TRBD2 (5 bases). The V gene's germline CDR1 is SGHNT and CDR2 YENEEA. The ends were cut back, 5 bases at V and 2 bases at J, with 10 bases in the middle. This CDR3 has 14 residues. The CDR3 is CASSRPGTYNEQFF. In DNA, the CDR3 is TGTGCCAGCAGCCGACCCGGGACCTACAATGAGCAGTTCTTC.

The gene calls are TRBV18 and TRBJ1-2, with a weak D call TRBD1 (5 bases). Germline V gives CDR1 KGHSH, CDR2 LQKENI. The CDR3 length is 13 residues. Trimming took off 3 bases at V and 5 bases at J, with 10 bases between the two ends. DNA of the CDR3: TGTGCCAGCTCACCCTCGGGGGGGTATGGCTACACCTTC. This encodes CASSPSGGYGYTF.

This chain uses TRBV28 with TRBJ2-7; 8 bases are a match to TRBD2. Trimming took 6 bases from V and 7 from J; bases not matched to a gene: 11. The CDR3 runs to 14 residues. Germline V lookup: CDR1 MDHEN, CDR2 SYDVKM. DNA of the CDR3: TGTGCCAGCAGCCCTGGCGGGAGGTCAATAGAGCAGTACTTC. Its protein product is CASSPGGRSIEQYF. Based on the CDR3 plus reference TRBV28 and TRBJ2-7, the full variable domain is DVKVTQSSRYLVKRTGEKVFLECVQDMDHENMFWYRQDPGLGLRLIYFSYDVKMKEKGDIPEGYSVSREKKERFSLILESASTNQTSMYLCASSPGGRSIEQYFGPGTRLTVT.

As DNA, the CDR3 is TGTGCCAGTAGTCCTAGCGGGGGGCCGGTCAATGAGCAGTTCTTC. It specifies CASSPSGGPVNEQFF. The chain couples TRBV19 to TRBJ2-1, with 11 positions matching TRBD2. CDR1 is LNHDA and CDR2 is SQIVND in the germline V gene (reference sequence). The CDR3 runs 15 residues. The V gene end was trimmed by 5 bases and the J gene end by 6 bases; junction bases not matched to a gene: 6.

The chain couples TRBV6-6 to TRBJ2-2; weak D call: TRBD2 (5 bases). There are 15 residues in the CDR3. V was cut by 6 bases and J by 0 bases, with 11 bases left in between. CDR1 and CDR2 (germline): MNHNY, SVGAGI (reference sequence). The CDR3 protein is CASRGAVSNTGELFF. The CDR3 region has the DNA TGTGCCAGCAGGGGAGCGGTATCGAACACCGGGGAGCTGTTTTTT.

A note on this clone: Germline is not matched at one junction end, which may reflect a read error. J is TRBJ2-7 and V is TRBV28, with D possibly being TRBD2 (5 bases). CDR1 is MDHEN and CDR2 is SYDVKM in the germline V gene. This CDR3 is built from 11 residues. The CDR3 DNA sequence: TGTGCCAGCAGTTTATCCGGGGAGCCGTACTTC. It translates to CASSLSGEPYF.

This sequence joins TRBV2 and TRBJ2-1; 11 bases align to TRBD2. Per germline, CDR1 SNHLY and CDR2 FYNNEI. Trimming at V came to 6 bases and at J to 3 bases, leaving 7 bases not matched to a gene. This CDR3 region has 16 residues. CDR3 DNA: TGTGCCAGCAGGGGGAGACTAGCGGGACGCTACAATGAGCAGTTCTTC. Translating it yields CASRGRLAGRYNEQFF.

V gene TRBV18 combines with J gene TRBJ1-1; TRBD1 matches at 10 bases. Unmatched junction bases numbered 21, after V lost 10 bases and J lost 4 bases. CDR3 length: 18 residues. The germline V gene has CDR1 KGHSH and CDR2 LQKENI. CDR3 coding DNA: TGTGCCACCGCACGCGTCCCCAGCCTTGGGGACAGGGGCACTGAAGCTTTCTTT. Its translation: CATARVPSLGDRGTEAFF.

The chain combines TRBV2 with TRBJ2-1; 9 bases are a match to TRBD1. The junction had 8 bases not matched to a gene; V was cut back by 10 bases and J by 1 base. The length of the CDR3 is 15 residues. CDR1 is SNHLY and CDR2 is FYNNEI in the germline V gene. CDR3 sequence (DNA): TGTGCCACCTTGGACAGGGGTTTATCCTACAATGAGCAGTTCTTC. It is translated as CATLDRGLSYNEQFF. The variable domain in full, completed from reference TRBV2 and TRBJ2-1, reads EPEVTQTPSHQVTQMGQEVILRCVPISNHLYFYWYRQILGQKVEFLVSFYNNEISEKSEIFDDQFSVERPDGSNFTLKIRSTKLEDSAMYFCATLDRGLSYNEQFFGPGTRLTVL.

The gene calls are TRBV4-1 and TRBJ1-2; 11 bases are shared with TRBD1. From germline, CDR1 is MGHRA and CDR2 YSYEKL. With V trimmed by 3 bases and J by 4 bases, 7 bases remained unmatched. The CDR3 sequence is 16 residues long. The CDR3 sequence is CASSQGSGTGGYGYTF. CDR3 nucleotides: TGCGCCAGCAGCCAGGGATCCGGGACAGGGGGCTATGGCTACACCTTC.

The V call is TRBV5-5, the J call TRBJ2-5; D gene uncertain. Germline V gives CDR1 SGHKS, CDR2 YYEKEE (reference sequence). This CDR3 contains 15 residues. The germline V and J ends were trimmed by 0 bases and 2 bases, with 11 bases remaining between them. The CDR3 nucleotides are TGTGCCAGCAGCTTGGGCAGACACGGACAAGAGACCCAGTACTTC. Translation gives CASSLGRHGQETQYF.

The rearrangement uses TRBV7-9 and TRBJ1-1, with D tentatively TRBD1 (5 bases). The germline V gene encodes CDR1 SEHNR and CDR2 FQNEAQ (reference sequence). With 4 bases removed from V and 4 bases from J, the gap between germline ends came to 10 bases. The CDR3 consists of 13 residues. The CDR3 nucleotides are TGTGCCAGCAGCTCCTTGGGGGGCACTGAAGCTTTCTTT. Translated: CASSSLGGTEAFF.